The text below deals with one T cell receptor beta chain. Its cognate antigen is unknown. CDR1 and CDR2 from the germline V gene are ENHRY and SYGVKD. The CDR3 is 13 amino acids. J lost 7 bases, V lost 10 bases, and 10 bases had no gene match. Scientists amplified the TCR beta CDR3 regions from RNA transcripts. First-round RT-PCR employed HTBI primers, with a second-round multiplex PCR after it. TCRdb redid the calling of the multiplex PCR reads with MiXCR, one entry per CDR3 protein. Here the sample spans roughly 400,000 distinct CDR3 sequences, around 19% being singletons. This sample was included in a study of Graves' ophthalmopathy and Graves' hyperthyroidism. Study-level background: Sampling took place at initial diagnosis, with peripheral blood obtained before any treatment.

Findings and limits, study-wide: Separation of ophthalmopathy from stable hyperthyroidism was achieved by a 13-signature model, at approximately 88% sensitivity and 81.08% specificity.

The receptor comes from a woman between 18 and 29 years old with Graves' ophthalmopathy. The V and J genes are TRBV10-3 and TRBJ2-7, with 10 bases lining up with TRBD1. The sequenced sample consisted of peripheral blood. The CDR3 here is CATSGTGVGEQYF. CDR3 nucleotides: TGTGCCACATCCGGGACAGGGGTGGGAGAGCAGTACTTC.